These 26 T cell receptor beta chains were all obtained from the same sample, sequenced in a study of CD8 T cells in ankylosing spondylitis. TCRdb independently ran MiXCR on the 5' RACE reads; one entry per CDR3 protein. Here the sample spans about 130,000 distinct CDR3 sequences, 9.3% being singletons. Sequencing used blood, either unsorted or a sorted T cell fraction (not recorded which). The source is a male donor with ankylosing spondylitis or in good health (not recorded which).

This clonotype was seen ten or more times. The chain combines TRBV20-1 with TRBJ1-1, with unresolved D. From germline, CDR1 is DFQATT and CDR2 SNEGSKA (reference sequence). V lost 6 bases to trimming and J lost 0 bases, with 11 bases between them. The CDR3 has 13 residues. DNA of the CDR3: TGCAGTGCACTCAAGAGCCTGAACACTGAAGCTTTCTTT. It yields the protein CSALKSLNTEAFF.

This clonotype was counted many times. The V and J genes are TRBV5-1 and TRBJ2-1; maybe TRBD2 (6 bases). Trimming removed 4 bases from V and 2 bases from J, with 16 bases in between. The germline V gene has CDR1 SGHRS and CDR2 YFSETQ. The CDR3 is 16 amino acids. The CDR3 loop is CASSPLAETTYNEQFF. In DNA form, the CDR3 reads TGCGCCAGCAGCCCCTTAGCGGAGACAACCTACAATGAGCAGTTCTTC.

At least ten counts were recorded for this clonotype. The V and J genes are TRBV20-1 and TRBJ1-6; 7 bases map to TRBD1. Looked up from germline, CDR1 is DFQATT and CDR2 is SNEGSKA (reference sequence). V lost 0 bases and J lost 10; bases outside the gene matches: 6. This CDR3 is built from 14 residues. The CDR3: CSARDPGGASPLHF. The CDR3 nucleotides read TGCAGTGCTAGAGATCCAGGGGGAGCATCACCCCTCCACTTT.

In this sample, this clonotype turned up many times. J is TRBJ2-3 and V is TRBV7-2; D tentatively reads TRBD1 or TRBD2 (5 bases each). Germline V gene data show CDR1 as SGHTA and CDR2 as FQGNSA. The CDR3 is 13 residues long. Between the trimmed V and J ends, which lost 1 base and 8 bases, there was a span of 10 bases. The CDR3 reads CASSLDGATTQYF. DNA for the CDR3: TGTGCCAGCAGCTTAGACGGGGCCACTACGCAGTATTTT.

This clonotype has a count of ten or more. The rearrangement joins TRBV19 to TRBJ2-1; 12 bases align to TRBD2. The CDR3 covers 16 residues. Germline values: CDR1 LNHDA, CDR2 SQIVND (reference sequence). V was pared by 5 bases and J by 2 bases, with 4 bases of the junction left unmatched. CDR3 loop: CASSLRTSGTYNEQFF. The CDR3 coding sequence is TGTGCCAGTAGTCTTAGGACTAGCGGGACCTACAATGAGCAGTTCTTC.

This clonotype was seen just once. This may be a read error, as it is one base from a much larger clone. The chain combines TRBV12-3 or TRBV12-4 with TRBJ2-1; D is uncertain. The CDR3 is 14 residues long. V was pared by 2 bases and J by 8 bases, with 13 bases between. The CDR3 is CASSLRRESYEQFF. In DNA, the CDR3 is TGTGCCAGCAGTTTACGGAGAGAAAGTTATGAGCAGTTCTTC.

This clonotype was recorded many times. The rearrangement uses TRBV20-1 and TRBJ2-3; TRBD1 matches 8 bases. From germline, CDR1 is DFQATT and CDR2 SNEGSKA (reference sequence). This CDR3 is 14 amino acids long. Trimming cost V 3 bases and J 4 bases; bases outside gene matches: 6. CDR3 nucleotides: TGCAGTGCTAGGTCCGGACAGGGATCAGATACGCAGTATTTT. This sequence encodes CSARSGQGSDTQYF.

This clonotype was seen a few times. The chain carries TRBV6-1 and TRBJ2-1; TRBD2 aligns across 15 bases. The germline V gene has CDR1 MNHNS and CDR2 SASEGT. V lost 6 bases to trimming and J lost 0 bases; unmatched junction nucleotides: 6. The CDR3 extends over 18 amino acids. The CDR3 DNA reads TGTGCCAGCAGCTCCGGGACTAGCGGGAGGAGCTCCTACAATGAGCAGTTCTTC. Protein product: CASSSGTSGRSSYNEQFF.

The table lists this clonotype with many counts. The chain joins TRBV4-1 to TRBJ1-4; D is undetermined. Germline V gene sequence: CDR1 MGHRA, CDR2 YSYEKL. Trimming removed 4 bases from V and 0 bases from J, with 15 bases in between. CDR3 length equals 17 residues. The CDR3 DNA sequence: TGCGCCAGCAGCCGTCCACCCCGGGGAGCAACTAATGAAAAACTGTTTTTT. Translated, it gives CASSRPPRGATNEKLFF.

This clonotype was counted at least ten times. The chain employs TRBV20-1 and TRBJ2-3, with 9 bases lining up with TRBD1. Germline-derived CDR1 and CDR2 are DFQATT and SNEGSKA (reference sequence). Unmatched junction bases numbered 1, after V lost 5 bases and J lost 1 base. The CDR3 runs 13 residues. The DNA for the CDR3 is TGCAGTGCTTGGACAGGGGGCACAGATACGCAGTATTTT. Translated: CSAWTGGTDTQYF.

A few counts support this clonotype. The chain combines TRBV5-1 with TRBJ2-6; D unclear. The V end lost 7 bases, the J end lost 0 bases, and 17 bases lay between the germline ends. This CDR3 region has 17 residues. CDR1 and CDR2 (germline): SGHRS, YFSETQ. CDR3 protein: CASGPFLVLSGANVLTF. DNA for the CDR3: TGCGCCAGCGGCCCATTCCTAGTCCTCTCTGGGGCCAACGTCCTGACTTTC.

The V gene is TRBV6-5, the J gene TRBJ1-2, with D possibly TRBD1 on 5 matching bases. Germline-derived CDR1 and CDR2 are MNHEY and SVGAGI. The V end was cut by 4 bases, the J end by 11 bases, with 20 bases between. The length of the CDR3 is 14 residues. The CDR3 loop reads CASSFDRTPRVYTF. In DNA, the CDR3 is TGTGCCAGCAGTTTCGACAGAACTCCGCGTGTGTACACCTTC.

This chain links TRBV3-1 with TRBJ2-7, with D possibly TRBD1 on 6 matching bases. The CDR3 has 15 residues. Germline CDR1 is LGHDT and CDR2 is YNNKEL (reference sequence). With 0 bases removed from V and 0 bases from J, the gap between germline ends came to 9 bases. CDR3 sequence reads: CASSQEGGSSYEQYF. In DNA form, the CDR3 reads TGTGCCAGCAGCCAAGAAGGGGGAAGCTCCTACGAGCAGTACTTC.

In its sample, this clonotype was seen many times. The chain carries TRBV13 and TRBJ2-2, with 7 bases that match TRBD1. Germline CDR1 and CDR2: PRHDT and FYEKMQ (reference sequence). The CDR3 spans 17 residues. Trimming removed 0 bases from V and 1 base from J; junction bases left unmatched: 5. The CDR3 is CASSLGLGQENTGELFF. DNA for the CDR3: TGTGCCAGCAGCTTAGGTCTCGGACAGGAGAACACCGGGGAGCTGTTTTTT. The whole variable domain, filled in from reference TRBV13 and TRBJ2-2, reads AAGVIQSPRHLIKEKRETATLKCYPIPRHDTVYWYQQGPGQDPQFLISFYEKMQSDKGSIPDRFSAQQFSDYHSELNMSSLELGDSALYFCASSLGLGQENTGELFFGEGSRLTVL.

V is TRBV7-2 and J is TRBJ2-5, with 8 positions matching TRBD1. Trimming at V came to 2 bases and at J to 2 bases, leaving 4 bases not matched to a gene. Germline V CDR1 and CDR2: SGHTA, FQGNSA. The CDR3 has 15 amino acids. The CDR3, as DNA: TGTGCCAGCAGCTTACTCGGACAGGGTCAAGAGACCCAGTACTTC. Protein: CASSLLGQGQETQYF.

This clonotype was counted many times. The chain combines TRBV7-2 with TRBJ1-2, with D hard to call. This CDR3 region has 14 residues. Germline CDR1 and CDR2: SGHTA and FQGNSA. The V end was cut by 3 bases, the J end by 0 bases, with 8 bases between. The CDR3 sequence: CASSFSSANYGYTF. The CDR3, as DNA: TGTGCCAGCAGCTTTTCATCCGCTAACTATGGCTACACCTTC.

The sample holds many counts of this clonotype. This chain joins TRBV5-1 and TRBJ1-3, with a tentative D call TRBD1 (5 bases). CDR1 is SGHRS, CDR2 YFSETQ, per germline. This CDR3 region has 16 residues. V lost 1 base and J lost 0, with 11 bases in between. The CDR3 DNA sequence: TGCGCCAGCAGCTTGCGCAGCAGGGACTCTGGAAACACCATATATTTT. Amino acid sequence: CASSLRSRDSGNTIYF.

This clonotype has ten or more counts. V and J are TRBV28 and TRBJ1-1; no clear D. CDR1 and CDR2 from the germline V gene are MDHEN and SYDVKM. The CDR3 loop spans 15 amino acids. Trimming took off 1 base at V and 4 bases at J, with 13 bases between the two ends. The CDR3 protein is CASSLLVSSTTEAFF. In nucleotides, the CDR3 is TGTGCCAGCAGTTTATTGGTAAGCTCGACCACTGAAGCTTTCTTT.

The chain joins TRBV20-1 to TRBJ2-3, with a possible D match to TRBD2 (5 bases). Trimming pared 4 bases from V and 0 bases from J, leaving 11 bases between. CDR3 length: 14 amino acids. CDR1 is DFQATT and CDR2 is SNEGSKA in the germline V gene (reference sequence). As DNA, the CDR3 is TGCAGTGCTACCCGGGAAACTAGCACAGATACGCAGTATTTT. Its translation is CSATRETSTDTQYF.

The V gene is TRBV7-3, the J gene TRBJ2-1; 7 positions match TRBD2. The CDR3 extends over 17 amino acids. J was trimmed by 0 bases and V by 3 bases; bases with no gene match: 8. CDR1 is SGHTA, CDR2 FQGTGA, per germline. The CDR3 is CASSFVGGPNSYNEQFF. Written as DNA, the CDR3 is TGTGCCAGCAGCTTTGTGGGAGGGCCGAACTCCTACAATGAGCAGTTCTTC.

The sample holds a few counts of this clonotype. The chain joins TRBV6-2 or TRBV6-3 to TRBJ1-5, with 11 bases aligning to TRBD1. Germline-derived CDR1 and CDR2 are MNHEY and SVGEGT. The V segment lost 5 bases and the J segment 0 bases; nucleotides outside the gene matches: 12. The CDR3 covers 19 residues. The CDR3 region has the DNA TGTGCCAGCAGTCATGGACAGGGGGCCCCTCCTTATAGCAATCAGCCCCAGCATTTT. Amino acid sequence: CASSHGQGAPPYSNQPQHF.

This clonotype was observed a handful of times. The V call is TRBV3-1, the J call TRBJ1-6; 10 bases map to TRBD1. Germline-derived CDR1 and CDR2 are LGHDT and YNNKEL (reference sequence). CDR3 length equals 16 residues. V was pared by 0 bases and J by 10 bases, with 6 bases of the junction left unmatched. The CDR3 spells CASSQERQGAISPLHF. In nucleotides, the CDR3 is TGTGCCAGCAGCCAAGAGAGACAGGGGGCGATCTCACCCCTCCACTTT.

The table lists this clonotype with many counts. This chain uses TRBV12-3 or TRBV12-4 with TRBJ1-5; no definite D call. V lost 3 bases to trimming and J lost 1 base, with 7 bases between them. The CDR3 length is 14 residues. The CDR3 nucleotides are TGTGCCAGCAGTTTCGGACGGAGCAATCAGCCCCAGCATTTT. Translating it yields CASSFGRSNQPQHF.

This clonotype showed up many times. This chain joins TRBV7-8 and TRBJ2-7; no firm D call. This CDR3 has 14 residues. V dropped 1 base and J dropped 0 bases, with 7 bases sitting between them. Germline V gene data show CDR1 as SGHVS and CDR2 as FQNEAQ. This CDR3 is CASSLEFSSYEQYF. CDR3 coding DNA: TGTGCCAGCAGCTTAGAGTTCAGCTCCTACGAGCAGTACTTC.

The V call is TRBV20-1, the J call TRBJ2-1; weak D call: TRBD2 (5 bases). Germline V gives CDR1 DFQATT, CDR2 SNEGSKA (reference sequence). V was trimmed by 3 bases and J by 3 bases, leaving 12 bases between them. There are 14 residues in the CDR3. The DNA for the CDR3 is TGCAGTGCTAGGCAGACTAACGACTACAATGAGCAGTTCTTC. It is translated as CSARQTNDYNEQFF.

The chain has TRBV7-8 and TRBJ2-1, with 14 nucleotides matching TRBD2. The junction had 5 bases not matched to a gene; V was cut back by 1 base and J by 6 bases. The V gene's germline CDR1 is SGHVS and CDR2 FQNEAQ. This CDR3 has 17 residues. The CDR3 nucleotides are TGTGCCAGCAGCTTAGGACTAGCGGGAGGGCCGTCCAATGAGCAGTTCTTC. Its protein product is CASSLGLAGGPSNEQFF. Using reference TRBV7-8 and TRBJ2-1 for the parts outside the CDR3, the full variable domain is GAGVSQSPRYKVAKRGQDVALRCDPISGHVSLFWYQQALGQGPEFLTYFQNEAQLDKSGLPSDRFFAERPEGSVSTLKIQRTQQEDSAVYLCASSLGLAGGPSNEQFFGPGTRLTVL.